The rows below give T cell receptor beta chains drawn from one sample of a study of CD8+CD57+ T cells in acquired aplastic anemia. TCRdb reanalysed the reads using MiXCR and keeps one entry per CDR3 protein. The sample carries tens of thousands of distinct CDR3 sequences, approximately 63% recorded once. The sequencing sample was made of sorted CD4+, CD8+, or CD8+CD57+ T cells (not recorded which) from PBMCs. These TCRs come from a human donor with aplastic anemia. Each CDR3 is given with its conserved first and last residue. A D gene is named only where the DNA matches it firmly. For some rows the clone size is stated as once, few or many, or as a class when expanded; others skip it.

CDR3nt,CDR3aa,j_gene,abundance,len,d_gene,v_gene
TGCAGTGCTAGTGCAACGGAGAATCAGCCCCAGCATTTT,CSASATENQPQHF,TRBJ1-5,many,13,.,TRBV20-1
TGTGCCACCAGCAGAGGCAGGGTGGACTATGGCTACACCTTC,CATSRGRVDYGYTF,TRBJ1-2,.,14,.,TRBV15
TGTGCCAGCAGCCCTCGGGACTACAATGAGCAGTTCTTC,CASSPRDYNEQFF,TRBJ2-1,.,13,.,TRBV9
TGCGCCAGCAGCTCCTCAGCGGGGGGGTCCGACAATGAGCAGTTCTTC,CASSSSAGGSDNEQFF,TRBJ2-1,many,16,TRBD2,TRBV5-1
TGTGCCACCAGCAGAGATTCATCCCTCCACTTT,CATSRDSSLHF,TRBJ1-6,.,11,.,TRBV15
TGTGCCATCAGGTTAAGACTAGCGGGAACCTACAATGAGCAGTTCTTC,CAIRLRLAGTYNEQFF,TRBJ2-1,.,16,TRBD2,TRBV10-3
TGCGCCAGCAGCTCCCGGGACGGGCACTACGAGCAGTACTTC,CASSSRDGHYEQYF,TRBJ2-7,.,14,.,TRBV2
TGTGCCACCAGTGAAGCCGGGACAGGGCCTAGCACAGATACGCAGTATTTT,CATSEAGTGPSTDTQYF,TRBJ2-3,.,17,TRBD1,TRBV24-1
TGCGCCAGCAAACGGGACAGGGGCGACTACAATGAGCAGTTCTTC,CASKRDRGDYNEQFF,TRBJ2-1,.,15,TRBD1,TRBV10-2
TGTGCCAGCTCACCTCCCGGGGGACACCCTACGAGAGCTTTCTTT,CASSPPGGHPTRAFF,TRBJ1-1,.,15,.,TRBV28
TGTGCCAGCAGTTACCTCCGGGACGGGGGCCACAATGAGCAGTTCTTC,CASSYLRDGGHNEQFF,TRBJ2-1,.,16,.,TRBV6-2/TRBV6-3
TGTGCCACCAGCCGGACAGGGAATTCACCCCTCCACTTT,CATSRTGNSPLHF,TRBJ1-6,.,13,TRBD1,TRBV15
TGTGCCAGTAGTTTCGGGACTAGCGGAAAAGAGACCCAGTACTTC,CASSFGTSGKETQYF,TRBJ2-5,.,15,TRBD2,TRBV19
TGCGCCAGCAGCTGGACTAGCGCCGCCTACGAGCAGTACTTC,CASSWTSAAYEQYF,TRBJ2-7,many,14,TRBD2,TRBV5-1
TGTGCCACCAGGTCTAGCGAGGGGTCCTGGGAGACCCAGTACTTC,CATRSSEGSWETQYF,TRBJ2-5,.,15,.,TRBV24-1
TGTGCCAGCAGTGAATCTAGCAGGAATAATTCACCCCTCCACTTT,CASSESSRNNSPLHF,TRBJ1-6,.,15,.,TRBV25-1
TGTGCCACCAGTGAGCCCGGTCAGCCCCAGCATTTT,CATSEPGQPQHF,TRBJ1-5,.,12,.,TRBV24-1
TGCAGCGTTACCCGGGACAGGAGCCACACCATATATTTT,CSVTRDRSHTIYF,TRBJ1-3,.,13,TRBD1,TRBV29-1
TGTGCCACCCAGACCCCGGGGGGCTACAATGAGCAGTTCTTC,CATQTPGGYNEQFF,TRBJ2-1,.,14,TRBD2,TRBV15
TGCGCCAGCAGCCTCGACAGGGGTAGGGGCAATGAGCAGTTCTTC,CASSLDRGRGNEQFF,TRBJ2-1,.,15,TRBD1,TRBV4-3
TGTGCCAGCAGCGGAGACAGGAACTACGAGCAGTACTTC,CASSGDRNYEQYF,TRBJ2-7,.,13,.,TRBV7-9
TGTGCCAGCAGTGAAAAGCGCGACGGCTACACCTTC,CASSEKRDGYTF,TRBJ1-2,.,12,.,TRBV2
TGTGCCACCAGCGGCACAGGCACTGAAAAACTGTTTTTT,CATSGTGTEKLFF,TRBJ1-4,.,13,.,TRBV15
TGTGCCAGCAGCCAAGATCTAGGGGCGACAGATACGCAGTATTTT,CASSQDLGATDTQYF,TRBJ2-3,once,15,.,TRBV4-2
TGTGCCAGCAGTTACCAGGGGGCCGATGGCTACACCTTC,CASSYQGADGYTF,TRBJ1-2,.,13,TRBD1,TRBV6-5
TGCAGCGTAGGAGGTGGGGAGGGGACTGAAGCTTTCTTT,CSVGGGEGTEAFF,TRBJ1-1,.,13,.,TRBV29-1
TGCAGTGCTAGAGATGATACAGGGTATGGCTACACCTTC,CSARDDTGYGYTF,TRBJ1-2,few,13,.,TRBV20-1
TGCAGTGCTAAGTCTGGGACCCTTAATGAAAAACTGTTTTTT,CSAKSGTLNEKLFF,TRBJ1-4,once,14,.,TRBV20-1
TGTGCCAGCAGTGGGGGACCGGGAATTGACGAGCAGTACTTC,CASSGGPGIDEQYF,TRBJ2-7,.,14,.,TRBV25-1
TGTGCCACCAGCAGCAAAGGGGGAACTGAAGCTTTCTTT,CATSSKGGTEAFF,TRBJ1-1,.,13,.,TRBV15
TGTGCCAGTACCTCGCGGCCATATGGACAGGACTTAATTGCAGATACGCAGTATTTT,CASTSRPYGQDLIADTQYF,TRBJ2-3,many,19,TRBD1,TRBV19
TGTGCCAGCAGCGTAGAACCTACAGGGGGCGCGGATGGCTACACCTTC,CASSVEPTGGADGYTF,TRBJ1-2,many,16,TRBD1,TRBV9
TGTGCCACCTCCGGGACAGGGAATCAGCCCCAGCATTTT,CATSGTGNQPQHF,TRBJ1-5,.,13,TRBD1,TRBV24-1
TGTGCCAGTAAGGAGGATTACACTGAAGCTTTCTTT,CASKEDYTEAFF,TRBJ1-1,.,12,.,TRBV19
TGTGCCACCAGTGATGAGGGGAGGACTACGCAGTATTTT,CATSDEGRTTQYF,TRBJ2-3,.,13,.,TRBV24-1
TGTGTCAGCAGCTTAACAAACCACAGGGAATTTACCTACAATGAGCAGTTCTTC,CVSSLTNHREFTYNEQFF,TRBJ2-1,.,18,.,TRBV7-3
TGTGCCACCAGCAGATTGATGAACACTGAAGCTTTCTTT,CATSRLMNTEAFF,TRBJ1-1,.,13,.,TRBV15
TGTGCCACCAGCAGAGATAGCGGGGGGACGTACGAGCAGTACTTC,CATSRDSGGTYEQYF,TRBJ2-7,.,15,TRBD2,TRBV15
TGTGCCAGCAGCTTATTTACGGGGGGAACCTACAATGAGCAGTTCTTC,CASSLFTGGTYNEQFF,TRBJ2-1,.,16,TRBD2,TRBV7-6
TGTGCCAGCAGCTTAGCGTTCAACCCGAACACTGAAGCTTTCTTT,CASSLAFNPNTEAFF,TRBJ1-1,few,15,.,TRBV7-9
TGCAGCGCCATAACGGGGATGGGAACTAATGAAAAACTGTTTTTT,CSAITGMGTNEKLFF,TRBJ1-4,.,15,.,TRBV29-1
TGTGCCACCAGCAGAGCGAGCCACGAGACCCAGTACTTC,CATSRASHETQYF,TRBJ2-5,.,13,.,TRBV15
TGCAGTGCTAGCAGAATAAGTAATGAAAAACTGTTTTTT,CSASRISNEKLFF,TRBJ1-4,.,13,.,TRBV20-1
TGCAGCGTTGTGGTTGGGGGACAGAAAAACTATGGCTACACCTTC,CSVVVGGQKNYGYTF,TRBJ1-2,.,15,TRBD1,TRBV29-1
TGTGCCAGCAGCGTAGATTTAACCCACTATGGCTACACCTTC,CASSVDLTHYGYTF,TRBJ1-2,.,14,.,TRBV9
TGTGCCAGCAGTCGGCCGGGACAGGGGGCGGAGACCCAGTACTTC,CASSRPGQGAETQYF,TRBJ2-5,.,15,TRBD1,TRBV28
TGTGCCATCAGTGAGCGGGGTAACAGGGTGGTGACAGATACGCAGTATTTT,CAISERGNRVVTDTQYF,TRBJ2-3,.,17,.,TRBV10-3
TGTGCCAGCAGTGCTATGCAGGGTAGCAATAATTCACCCCTCCACTTT,CASSAMQGSNNSPLHF,TRBJ1-6,.,16,.,TRBV2
TGTGCCACCAGTGATAATGCGGGGGTTGAGCAGTTCTTC,CATSDNAGVEQFF,TRBJ2-1,few,13,TRBD2,TRBV24-1
TGTGCCAGCAGTGTTCTAGAGACCCAGTACTTC,CASSVLETQYF,TRBJ2-5,few,11,.,TRBV25-1
TGCGCCAGCAGAAGGGATAGGGACACCGGGGAGCTGCTTTTT,CASRRDRDTGELLF,TRBJ2-2,.,14,.,TRBV10-1
TGTGCCAGCAGTGGGGAAGAAGAGACCCAGTACTTC,CASSGEEETQYF,TRBJ2-5,.,12,.,TRBV2
TGTGCCAGCAGACTGAACAATGAGCAGTTCTTC,CASRLNNEQFF,TRBJ2-1,many,11,.,TRBV6-1
TGCGCCAGCAGCTTGAATACAGTGGGGAATTTTATGAACACTGAAGCTTTCTTT,CASSLNTVGNFMNTEAFF,TRBJ1-1,many,18,.,TRBV5-1
TGTGCCACCAGCTCAATAACTAGCGGGGGGGCCAGAGATACGCAGTATTTT,CATSSITSGGARDTQYF,TRBJ2-3,.,17,TRBD2,TRBV15
TGCGCCAGCAGTGAATACGACAGCTACGAGCAGTACTTC,CASSEYDSYEQYF,TRBJ2-7,.,13,.,TRBV10-1
TGTGCCACCAGCAGAGGAGGGGGGTACACTGAAGCTTTCTTT,CATSRGGGYTEAFF,TRBJ1-1,.,14,.,TRBV15
TGTGCCAGCAGCCAGGGCTCAGGGGCTCGGGGCTACACCTTC,CASSQGSGARGYTF,TRBJ1-2,.,14,.,TRBV7-2
TGCAGTGCTAGGGGAAACGGGACTAGCTCCCTCTCAGAGCAGTTCTTC,CSARGNGTSSLSEQFF,TRBJ2-1,.,16,TRBD2,TRBV20-1